This passage covers 23 T cell receptor beta chains from one sample sequenced in a study of blood T cell repertoires in COVID-19. Clones were read by immunoSEQ multiplex PCR, and TCRdb kept only the in-frame ones, dropping some. The table lists approximately 470,000 clones, roughly 90% of them singletons, with about 0.7% in the top ten. Sequences were obtained from PBMCs or T cells enriched from blood (not recorded which). All receptors come from a woman younger than 30 who had recovered from COVID-19.

The chain links TRBV6-5 to TRBJ1-2; TRBD1 aligns across 8 bases. The CDR3 covers 15 residues. Germline-derived CDR1 and CDR2 are MNHEY and SVGAGI. After removal of 2 bases from V and 4 bases from J, the junction contained 6 bases not matched to a gene. DNA for the CDR3: TGTGCCAGCAGTTACGGACAGGGAGTAGTCTATGGCTACACCTTC. Encoded protein: CASSYGQGVVYGYTF.

The J gene is TRBJ2-3, the V gene TRBV7-9; no clear D. Germline V CDR1 and CDR2: SEHNR, FQNEAQ (reference sequence). The CDR3 contains 13 residues. The germline V and J ends were trimmed by 3 bases and 6 bases, with 10 bases remaining between them. Written as DNA, the CDR3 is TGTGCCAGCAGCTTCGTTTCTTTGGATACGCAGTATTTT. Translating gives CASSFVSLDTQYF.

This clone was seen once. The V and J genes are TRBV9 and TRBJ1-3; D is unclear. CDR3 size: 14 residues. Trimming took off 0 bases at V and 3 bases at J, with 7 bases between the two ends. Germline-derived CDR1 and CDR2 are SGDLS and YYNGEE. CDR3 DNA: TGTGCCAGCAGCGTAGTGGAGGATGGAAACACCATATATTTT. It translates to CASSVVEDGNTIYF.

V gene TRBV3-1 (or the pseudogene TRBV3-2) combines with J gene TRBJ2-5, with TRBD2 as a possible D gene (5 bases). This CDR3 contains 14 residues. V shed 5 bases and J shed 5 bases, with 15 bases lying between them. Germline loops: CDR1 LGHDT, CDR2 YNNKEL (reference sequence). The CDR3: CASSDRTGEETQYF. Written as DNA, the CDR3 is TGTGCCAGCAGCGATCGAACCGGGGAGGAGACCCAGTACTTC.

V and J are TRBV6-5 and TRBJ1-6; possible D gene TRBD1, 5 bases. CDR1 and CDR2 from the germline V gene are MNHEY and SVGAGI. Trimming cost V 5 bases and J 7 bases, with 9 bases left between them. This CDR3 has 13 amino acids. The CDR3 bases are TGTGCCAGCAGTCTGACAGAGAATTCACCCCTCCACTTT. It specifies CASSLTENSPLHF.

This clone was seen a single time. The chain employs TRBV5-1 and TRBJ1-1, with D possibly matching TRBD1 (5 bases). The V end was cut by 4 bases, the J end by 1 base, with 11 bases between. Germline assignment: CDR1 SGHRS and CDR2 YFSETQ. The CDR3 has 14 residues. CDR3 DNA sequence: TGCGCCAGCAGCATAAGAGGACAGAACACTGAAGCTTTCTTT. Its translation is CASSIRGQNTEAFF.

The J gene is TRBJ1-1, the V gene TRBV5-1; the match to TRBD1 covers 7 bases. The CDR3 covers 14 residues. Trimming at V came to 4 bases and at J to 6 bases, leaving 9 bases not matched to a gene. Per germline, CDR1 SGHRS and CDR2 YFSETQ. Here the CDR3 DNA reads TGCGCCAGCAGCCAGGGACAGTTTGTAGCTGAAGCTTTCTTT. Translation: CASSQGQFVAEAFF.

V gene TRBV5-1 combines with J gene TRBJ2-2; TRBD2 matches at 8 bases. V lost 3 bases, J lost 3 bases, and 7 bases stayed unmatched. Germline lookup yields CDR1 SGHRS and CDR2 YFSETQ. The CDR3 is made up of 16 amino acids. CDR3 DNA: TGCGCCAGCAGCTCATCCGGGGGGGCCTACACCGGGGAGCTGTTTTTT. Its protein product is CASSSSGGAYTGELFF. The variable domain in full, with the rest retrieved from reference TRBV5-1 and TRBJ2-2, is KAGVTQTPRYLIKTRGQQVTLSCSPISGHRSVSWYQQTPGQGLQFLFEYFSETQRNKGNFPGRFSGRQFSNSRSEMNVSTLELGDSALYLCASSSSGGAYTGELFFGEGSRLTVL.

The chain carries TRBV27 and TRBJ2-7, with TRBD2 matching 8 bases. V dropped 7 bases and J dropped 2; count of bases not matched to a gene: 7. CDR3 length equals 14 residues. Germline V gene sequence: CDR1 MNHEY, CDR2 SMNVEV (reference sequence). CDR3 in amino acids: CASKFSGNTYEQYF. The CDR3 coding sequence is TGTGCCAGCAAGTTTAGCGGGAACACCTACGAGCAGTACTTC.

The CDR3 bases are TGTGCCAGCATCCGAGAAGCGAACACCGGGGAGCTGTTTTTT. The encoded protein is CASIREANTGELFF. The genes are TRBV2 and TRBJ2-2, with D uncertain. V lost 7 bases and J lost 0, with 9 bases in between. This CDR3 comprises 14 residues. The germline CDR1 and CDR2 sequences are SNHLY and FYNNEI. Variable domain in full (rest from reference TRBV2 and TRBJ2-2): EPEVTQTPSHQVTQMGQEVILRCVPISNHLYFYWYRQILGQKVEFLVSFYNNEISEKSEIFDDQFSVERPDGSNFTLKIRSTKLEDSAMYFCASIREANTGELFFGEGSRLTVL.

This sequence joins TRBV5-1 and TRBJ1-6, with TRBD1 matching 9 bases. The V and J ends lost 0 bases and 6 bases, in that order; junction bases with no gene match: 1. The germline gives CDR1 SGHRS, CDR2 YFSETQ. The CDR3 extends over 15 amino acids. CDR3 sequence reads: CASSLEDRGNSPLHF. The CDR3 DNA is TGCGCCAGCAGCTTGGAGGACAGGGGTAATTCACCCCTCCACTTT.

The chain couples TRBV6-5 to TRBJ1-5, with 7 positions matching TRBD1. In germline, CDR1 is MNHEY, CDR2 SVGAGI. V dropped 8 bases and J dropped 1; count of bases not matched to a gene: 5. CDR3 length equals 14 residues. CDR3 in DNA: TGTGCCAGCCAAAACAGGGGAAGCAATCAGCCCCAGCATTTT. Amino acids: CASQNRGSNQPQHF.

The rearrangement links TRBV12-5 to TRBJ1-6; 7 bases agree with TRBD1. V lost 4 bases to trimming and J lost 7 bases; unmatched junction nucleotides: 10. The CDR3 has 16 amino acids. In germline, CDR1 is LGHNT, CDR2 FRNRAP. The CDR3 here is CASGSSRGTANSPLHF. CDR3 DNA sequence: TGTGCTAGTGGTTCCTCACGAGGGACAGCGAATTCACCCCTCCACTTT.

This chain joins TRBV6-6 and TRBJ2-5; 9 positions match TRBD2. The CDR3 sequence is 16 residues long. The V gene end was trimmed by 6 bases and the J gene end by 4 bases; junction bases not matched to a gene: 12. Germline CDR1 and CDR2: MNHNY and SVGAGI (reference sequence). In DNA form, the CDR3 reads TGTGCCAGCAGCCCGGCCAGGGCGGGGGGGCCAGAGACCCAGTACTTC. Protein product: CASSPARAGGPETQYF.

The genes are TRBV5-5 and TRBJ1-2; D unclear. Trimming left V 1 base short and J 2 bases short, with 18 bases between. CDR1 and CDR2 (germline): SGHKS, YYEKEE (reference sequence). This CDR3 spans 17 amino acids. The CDR3 protein is CASSLRSKEFSNYGYTF. The CDR3, as DNA: TGTGCCAGCAGCTTGCGGTCGAAAGAATTTTCCAACTATGGCTACACCTTC.

V and J are TRBV4-1 and TRBJ1-5; D possibly corresponds to TRBD1 (6 bases). This CDR3 has 15 amino acids. V shed 0 bases and J shed 4 bases, with 10 bases lying between them. Germline V gene lookup returns CDR1 MGHRA and CDR2 YSYEKL. The CDR3 nucleotides read TGCGCCAGCAGCCAAGAGGGGGCAGGGAATCAGCCCCAGCATTTT. Its translation is CASSQEGAGNQPQHF.

This clone was detected once. In DNA form, the CDR3 reads TGTGCCATCGCTCGGGATAGCAATCAGCCCCAGCATTTT. This translates into CAIARDSNQPQHF. The rearrangement joins TRBV10-3 to TRBJ1-5; D remains unclear. Trimming stripped 8 bases from V and 0 bases from J, with 8 bases between. CDR3 size: 13 residues. Germline CDR1 is ENHRY and CDR2 is SYGVKD.

J is TRBJ2-2 and V is TRBV19; 7 nucleotides line up with TRBD2. Germline-derived CDR1 and CDR2 are LNHDA and SQIVND (reference sequence). The CDR3 sequence is 17 residues long. Unmatched junction bases numbered 14, after V lost 6 bases and J lost 4 bases. The CDR3 DNA reads as TGTGCCAGTAGGAGCGAGACTAGCAGGATGGTCACCGGGGAGCTGTTTTTT. Protein: CASRSETSRMVTGELFF.

This chain joins TRBV18 and TRBJ1-1; 8 nucleotides line up with TRBD1. From germline, CDR1 is KGHSH and CDR2 LQKENI. There are 14 residues in the CDR3. V trimming: 7 bases; J trimming: 1 base; junction bases outside the gene matches: 5. The CDR3 DNA reads TGTGCCAGCTTATCACAGGGGGGGAACACTGAAGCTTTCTTT. Translation: CASLSQGGNTEAFF.

The chain carries TRBV7-3 and TRBJ1-2, with D possibly TRBD1 on 5 matching bases. The ends were cut back, 5 bases at V and 0 bases at J, with 13 bases in the middle. CDR1 is SGHTA, CDR2 FQGTGA, per germline. This CDR3 comprises 15 residues. CDR3 nucleotides: TGTGCCAGCAGCACAGACAGACAAGCTAACTATGGCTACACCTTC. It yields the protein CASSTDRQANYGYTF.

The chain uses TRBV6-5 and TRBJ2-5; 10 nucleotides align to TRBD2. This CDR3 has 15 residues. With 5 bases clipped from V and 5 bases from J, the junction kept 8 bases outside the gene matches. Germline lookup yields CDR1 MNHEY and CDR2 SVGAGI. The CDR3 DNA reads TGTGCCAGCAGTCGGAAACTAGCGGGGTGGGAGACCCAGTACTTC. Residues: CASSRKLAGWETQYF.

The chain couples TRBV7-2 to TRBJ1-4; D remains unclear. V lost 4 bases and J lost 5, with 20 bases in between. From germline, CDR1 is SGHTA and CDR2 FQGNSA. This CDR3 comprises 17 residues. CDR3 residues: CASSSQYLGAINEKLFF. CDR3 DNA sequence: TGTGCCAGCAGCTCCCAATATTTAGGAGCGATAAATGAAAAACTGTTTTTT. Full variable domain (remainder filled in from reference TRBV7-2 and TRBJ1-4): GAGVSQSPSNKVTEKGKDVELRCDPISGHTALYWYRQSLGQGLEFLIYFQGNSAPDKSGLPSDRFSAERTGGSVSTLTIQRTQQEDSAVYLCASSSQYLGAINEKLFFGSGTQLSVL.

The J gene is TRBJ1-2, the V gene TRBV7-2, with D unclear. Trimming cost V 2 bases and J 5 bases, with 9 bases left between them. The CDR3 contains 13 residues. Germline V lookup: CDR1 SGHTA, CDR2 FQGNSA. CDR3 bases: TGTGCCAGCAGCTTACCTGGGGAGTATGGCTACACCTTC. Translated: CASSLPGEYGYTF. The full variable domain, rest sourced from reference TRBV7-2 and TRBJ1-2, is GAGVSQSPSNKVTEKGKDVELRCDPISGHTALYWYRQSLGQGLEFLIYFQGNSAPDKSGLPSDRFSAERTGGSVSTLTIQRTQQEDSAVYLCASSLPGEYGYTFGSGTRLTVV.